The source of this T cell receptor (beta chain) is a study of T cells in women clearing cervical HPV infection. On the study more broadly: Controls gave blood once infection was undetectable; cases at lesion identification. With HLA typing for only a few women, HLA confounding remains possible. Whole-study findings and limits: Repertoire richness, not evenness, was significantly elevated in CIN3+ cases versus controls.

TCRdb keeps only in-frame clones here, not all; method: immunoSEQ multiplex PCR. This listing includes about 22,000 clones. On this clone: Antigen specificity is unknown. From the germline J gene comes the end of the CDR3, since the read stops 3 residues before it.

The V end lost 6 bases, the J end lost 0 bases, and 29 bases lay between the germline ends. CDR1 and CDR2 from the germline V gene are SQVTM and ANQGSEA. The length of the CDR3 is 20 residues. MY09/MY11 PCR detected cervical HPV DNA; dot-blot assigned genotypes. The V call is TRBV29-1, the J call TRBJ2-2, with a tentative D call TRBD1 (5 bases). The sequence derives from a woman aged 18 to 69 with a cervical HPV16 infection that either progressed to CIN3+ or cleared (not recorded which). The specimen sequenced was blood buffy coat. The CDR3 reads CSVTNRNQIRSIPNTGELFF. The DNA read from the CDR3 is TGCAGCGTCACCAACAGGAATCAAATAAGAAGTATACCGAACACCGGGGAG.